This T cell receptor (beta chain) is from a study of blood T cell repertoires in COVID-19. The ends lost 6 bases at V and 7 bases at J; junction bases unmatched: 5. The CDR3 loop spans 14 amino acids. CDR1 SNHLY and CDR2 FYNNEI come from the germline V gene. Assay used: immunoSEQ multiplex PCR; TCRdb lists only in-frame clones, some missing. The sample includes 150,000 to 200,000 clones, about 93% of them seen just once. This chain joins TRBV2 and TRBJ1-6; 8 bases line up with TRBD1. The sample consisted of peripheral blood. The source is a woman between 45 and 60 years old with acute or convalescent COVID-19. CDR3 DNA sequence: TGTGCCAGCAGGGAGAGACAGGGGAATTCACCCCTCCACTTT. Its translation is CASRERQGNSPLHF.